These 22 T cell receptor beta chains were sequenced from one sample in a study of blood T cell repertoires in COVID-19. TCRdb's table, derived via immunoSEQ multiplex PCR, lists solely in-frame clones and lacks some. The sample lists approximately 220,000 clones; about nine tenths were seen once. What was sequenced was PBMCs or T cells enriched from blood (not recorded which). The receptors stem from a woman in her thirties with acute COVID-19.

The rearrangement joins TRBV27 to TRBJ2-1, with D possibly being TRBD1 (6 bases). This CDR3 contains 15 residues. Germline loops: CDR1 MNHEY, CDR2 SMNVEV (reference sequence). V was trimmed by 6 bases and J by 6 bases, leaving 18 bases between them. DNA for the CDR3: TGTGCCAGCAGCCCTCAGGGGTACAGGTTCAATGAGCAGTTCTTC. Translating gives CASSPQGYRFNEQFF.

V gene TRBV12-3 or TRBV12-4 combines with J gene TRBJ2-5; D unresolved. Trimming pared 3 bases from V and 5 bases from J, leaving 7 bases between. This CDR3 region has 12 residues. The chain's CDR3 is CASSFLEETQYF. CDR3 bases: TGTGCCAGCAGTTTTCTCGAGGAGACCCAGTACTTC.

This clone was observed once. DNA of the CDR3: TGCGCCAGCAGCCAAGCAATTAGCTCGAACACTGAAGCTTTCTTT. Translating gives CASSQAISSNTEAFF. The genes are TRBV4-1 and TRBJ1-1; the D is unclear. The V end was cut by 1 base, the J end by 1 base, with 10 bases between. Germline V gene lookup returns CDR1 MGHRA and CDR2 YSYEKL. The CDR3 consists of 15 residues.

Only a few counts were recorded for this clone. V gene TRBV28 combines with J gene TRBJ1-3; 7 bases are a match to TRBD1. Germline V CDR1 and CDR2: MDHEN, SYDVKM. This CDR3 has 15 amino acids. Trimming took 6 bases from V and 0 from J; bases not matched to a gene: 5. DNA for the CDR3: TGTGCCAGCAGGCCGGGGACAGTCTCTGGAAACACCATATATTTT. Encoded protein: CASRPGTVSGNTIYF.

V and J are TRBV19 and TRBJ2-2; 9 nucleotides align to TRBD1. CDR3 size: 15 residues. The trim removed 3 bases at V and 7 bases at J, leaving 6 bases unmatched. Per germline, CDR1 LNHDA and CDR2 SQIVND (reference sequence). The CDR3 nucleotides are TGTGCCAGTAGTATCGAGGACAGGGGAGGCGGGGAGCTGTTTTTT. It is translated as CASSIEDRGGGELFF. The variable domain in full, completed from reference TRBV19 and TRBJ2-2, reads DGGITQSPKYLFRKEGQNVTLSCEQNLNHDAMYWYRQDPGQGLRLIYYSQIVNDFQKGDIAEGYSVSREKKESFPLTVTSAQKNPTAFYLCASSIEDRGGGELFFGEGSRLTVL.

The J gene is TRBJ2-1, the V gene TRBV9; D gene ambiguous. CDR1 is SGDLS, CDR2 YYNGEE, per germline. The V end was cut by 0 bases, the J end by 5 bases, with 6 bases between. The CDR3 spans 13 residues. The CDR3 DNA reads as TGTGCCAGCAGCGTAGGCGGTAACAATGAGCAGTTCTTC. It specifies CASSVGGNNEQFF.

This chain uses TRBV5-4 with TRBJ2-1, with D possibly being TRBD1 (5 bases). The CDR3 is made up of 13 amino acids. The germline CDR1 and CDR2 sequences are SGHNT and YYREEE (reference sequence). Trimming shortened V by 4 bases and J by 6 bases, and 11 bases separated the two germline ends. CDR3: CASSPTRGNEQFF. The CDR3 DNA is TGTGCCAGCAGCCCGACAAGGGGCAATGAGCAGTTCTTC.

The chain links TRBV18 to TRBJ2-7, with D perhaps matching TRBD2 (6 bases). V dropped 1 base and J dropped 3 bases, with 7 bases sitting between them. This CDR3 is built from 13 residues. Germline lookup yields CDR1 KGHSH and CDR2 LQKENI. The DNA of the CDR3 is TGTGCCAGCTCACCACGACTAGACTACGAGCAGTACTTC. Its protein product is CASSPRLDYEQYF.

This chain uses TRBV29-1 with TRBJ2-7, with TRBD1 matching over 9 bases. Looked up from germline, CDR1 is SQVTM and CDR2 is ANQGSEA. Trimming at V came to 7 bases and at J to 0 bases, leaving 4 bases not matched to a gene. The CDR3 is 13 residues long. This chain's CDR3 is CSAGQGRSYEQYF. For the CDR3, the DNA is TGCAGCGCTGGACAGGGGCGCTCCTACGAGCAGTACTTC.

CDR3 residues: CASSLGGQGSTEAFF. CDR3 in DNA: TGCGCCAGCAGCCTGGGAGGACAGGGGAGCACTGAAGCTTTCTTT. The chain combines TRBV5-1 with TRBJ1-1; 9 bases align to TRBD1. The CDR3 length is 15 residues. Germline V gives CDR1 SGHRS, CDR2 YFSETQ. J lost 4 bases, V lost 4 bases, and 8 bases had no gene match.

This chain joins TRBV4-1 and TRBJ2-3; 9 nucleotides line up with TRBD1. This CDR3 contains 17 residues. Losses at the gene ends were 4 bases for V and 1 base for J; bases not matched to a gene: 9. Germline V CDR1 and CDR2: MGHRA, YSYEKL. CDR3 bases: TGCGCCAGCAGCCCCCCTGAGGGGGACAGGGGCACAGATACGCAGTATTTT. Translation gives CASSPPEGDRGTDTQYF.

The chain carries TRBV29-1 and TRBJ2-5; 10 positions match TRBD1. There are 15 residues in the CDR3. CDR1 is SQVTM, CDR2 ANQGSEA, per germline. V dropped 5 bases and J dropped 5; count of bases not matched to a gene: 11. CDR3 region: CSVPRTGGFSETQYF. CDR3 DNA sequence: TGCAGCGTTCCCCGGACAGGGGGTTTCTCCGAGACCCAGTACTTC.

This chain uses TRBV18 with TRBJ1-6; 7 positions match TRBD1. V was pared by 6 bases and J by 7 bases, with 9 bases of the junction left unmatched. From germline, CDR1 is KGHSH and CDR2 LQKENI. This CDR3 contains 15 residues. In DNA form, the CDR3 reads TGTGCCAGCTCGCTAGCAGGGGGGACGAATTCACCCCTCCACTTT. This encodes CASSLAGGTNSPLHF.

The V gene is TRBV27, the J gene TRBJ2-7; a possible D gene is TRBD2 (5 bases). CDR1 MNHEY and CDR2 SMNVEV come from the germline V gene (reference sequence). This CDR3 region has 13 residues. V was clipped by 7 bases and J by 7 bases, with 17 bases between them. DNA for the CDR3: TGTGCCAGCAACGGAGGATCCCTGGGGGAGCAGTACTTC. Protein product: CASNGGSLGEQYF.

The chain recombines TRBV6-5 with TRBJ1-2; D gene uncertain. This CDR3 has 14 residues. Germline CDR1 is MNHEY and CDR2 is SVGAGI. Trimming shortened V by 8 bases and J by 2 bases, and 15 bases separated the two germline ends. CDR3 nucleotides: TGTGCCAGCTACCCCCAACACAGAAACTATGGCTACACCTTC. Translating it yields CASYPQHRNYGYTF.

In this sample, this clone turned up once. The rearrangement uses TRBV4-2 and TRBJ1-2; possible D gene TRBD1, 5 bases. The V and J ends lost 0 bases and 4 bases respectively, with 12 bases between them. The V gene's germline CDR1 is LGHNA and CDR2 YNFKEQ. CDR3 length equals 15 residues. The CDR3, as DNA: TGTGCCAGCAGCCAAGATGGCCAGGGCGGCTATGGCTACACCTTC. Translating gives CASSQDGQGGYGYTF.

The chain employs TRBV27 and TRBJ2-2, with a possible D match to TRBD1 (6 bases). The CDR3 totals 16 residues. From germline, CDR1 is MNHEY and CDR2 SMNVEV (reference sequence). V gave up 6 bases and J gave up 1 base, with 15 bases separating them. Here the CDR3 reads CASRNTGPLNTGELFF. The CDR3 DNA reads TGTGCCAGCAGAAATACAGGGCCTTTGAACACCGGGGAGCTGTTTTTT.

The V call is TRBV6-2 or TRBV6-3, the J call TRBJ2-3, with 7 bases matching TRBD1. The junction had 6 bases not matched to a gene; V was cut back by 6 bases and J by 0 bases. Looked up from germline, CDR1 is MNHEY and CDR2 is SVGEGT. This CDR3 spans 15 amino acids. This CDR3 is CASSLPGQSTDTQYF. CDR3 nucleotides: TGTGCCAGCAGCCTACCGGGACAGAGCACAGATACGCAGTATTTT.

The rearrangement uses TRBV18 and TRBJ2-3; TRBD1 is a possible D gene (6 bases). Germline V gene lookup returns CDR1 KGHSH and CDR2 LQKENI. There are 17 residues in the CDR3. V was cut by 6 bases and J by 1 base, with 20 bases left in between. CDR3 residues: CASSPLGTPQRTDTQYF. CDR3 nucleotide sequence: TGTGCCAGCTCTCCCCTCGGGACACCGCAGCGCACAGATACGCAGTATTTT.

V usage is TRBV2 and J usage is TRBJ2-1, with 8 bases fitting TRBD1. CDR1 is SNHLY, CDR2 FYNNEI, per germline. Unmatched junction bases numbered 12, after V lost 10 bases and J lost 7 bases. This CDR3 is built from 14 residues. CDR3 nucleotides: TGTGCCATCGCAACCCCGGACAGGGAAAATGAGCAGTTCTTC. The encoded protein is CAIATPDRENEQFF.

The CDR3 sequence is CASRYQGMNTEAFF. Written as DNA, the CDR3 is TGTGCCAGCAGGTATCAGGGGATGAACACTGAAGCTTTCTTT. This chain uses TRBV5-5 with TRBJ1-1; maybe TRBD1 (6 bases). V lost 5 bases, J lost 0 bases, and 11 bases lay in between. Germline V gene lookup returns CDR1 SGHKS and CDR2 YYEKEE (reference sequence). CDR3 length: 14 residues.

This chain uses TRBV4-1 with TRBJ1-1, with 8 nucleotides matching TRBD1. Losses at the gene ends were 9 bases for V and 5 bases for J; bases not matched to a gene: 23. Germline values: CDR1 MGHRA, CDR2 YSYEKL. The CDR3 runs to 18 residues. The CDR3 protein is CASTHSAPDRGRCTEAFF. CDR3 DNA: TGCGCCAGTACCCATAGCGCCCCAGACAGGGGACGGTGTACTGAAGCTTTCTTT.